This paragraph reports one T cell receptor (beta chain). These data belong to a study of blood T cell repertoires in COVID-19. Study context: Italy, Spain and the United States were the sources of the convalescent and acute COVID-19 samples. Nucleic acid was either cDNA or gDNA, and it came from T cells, B-cell-depleted T cells, or PBMCs.

The CDR3 totals 15 residues. The germline V gene encodes CDR1 SGHNT and CDR2 YYREEE (reference sequence). The ends were cut back, 4 bases at V and 0 bases at J, with 11 bases in the middle. Authors' analysis steps: The authors estimated nucleated cell counts from reference gene primer amplification. Profiled with immunoSEQ multiplex PCR; TCRdb holds only in-frame clones, not every one. V and J calls and clone size are given by that table; D and trimming were obtained from the DNA. The repertoire holds about 160,000 clones, with approximately 80% as singletons. The TCR comes from a woman older than 75 with acute or convalescent COVID-19. Sequenced input: peripheral blood. The chain recombines TRBV5-4 with TRBJ1-3, with D perhaps matching TRBD1 (5 bases). The CDR3 coding sequence is TGTGCCAGCAGCGTAGACAGTGACTCTGGAAACACCATATATTTT. Its translation is CASSVDSDSGNTIYF.